The 8 T cell receptor beta chains presented below share a single source sample, sequenced in a study of identical twins. Using its own MiXCR run on the 5' RACE reads, TCRdb lists one record per CDR3 protein. The table has 400,000 to 500,000 distinct CDR3 sequences, roughly an eighth seen once. This sample also belongs to another study, concerning yellow fever vaccine responses in identical twins.

The sample comprised CD4+ T cells sorted from blood. Receptors originate from a young woman in good health.

V gene TRBV6-2 or TRBV6-3 combines with J gene TRBJ2-5, with a weak D call TRBD2 (5 bases). CDR1 is MNHEY and CDR2 is SVGEGT in the germline V gene. V was shortened by 5 bases and J by 5 bases, with 18 bases between the two germline ends. This CDR3 region has 15 residues. In DNA, the CDR3 is TGTGCCAGCAGTCCGGCCGGGGTCCGGGTCGAGACCCAGTACTTC. Amino acids: CASSPAGVRVETQYF.

This rearrangement joins TRBV12-3 or TRBV12-4 to TRBJ1-1; 7 bases line up with TRBD1. Unmatched junction bases numbered 10, after V lost 2 bases and J lost 4 bases. This CDR3 region has 16 residues. CDR3 nucleotide sequence: TGTGCCAGCAGTTTAAGGCCTACAGGGGATGGCACTGAAGCTTTCTTT. Its protein is CASSLRPTGDGTEAFF.

This clonotype was recorded a few times. At one end, the junction sequence differs from germline, possibly due to a read error. This rearrangement joins TRBV30 to TRBJ2-1; maybe TRBD2 (5 bases). This CDR3 spans 16 amino acids. Per the germline V gene, CDR1 is GTSNPN and CDR2 is SVGIG (reference sequence). The CDR3 protein is CAWSVRGTTPYSEQFF. CDR3 nucleotides: TGTGCCTGGAGTGTCCGGGGTACGACCCCTTACAGTGAGCAGTTCTTC.

This clonotype was seen a few times. The chain links TRBV24-1 to TRBJ2-1; 12 nucleotides align to TRBD2. The germline V gene encodes CDR1 KGHDR and CDR2 SFDVKD. Losses at the gene ends were 4 bases for V and 6 bases for J; bases not matched to a gene: 6. This CDR3 contains 16 residues. This CDR3 reads CATSDLLAGGGNEQFF. The CDR3, as DNA: TGTGCCACCAGTGACCTACTAGCGGGAGGTGGCAATGAGCAGTTCTTC.

This clonotype has a handful of counts. This rearrangement joins TRBV11-1 to TRBJ1-1; 7 bases fit TRBD1. Germline trimming cut 8 bases from V and 1 base from J; bases unmatched to any gene: 10. The length of the CDR3 is 15 residues. Germline V gene lookup returns CDR1 SGHAT and CDR2 FQDESV (reference sequence). The CDR3 nucleotides read TGTGCCAGCGGCTGGAGGGGGCATAAGAACACTGAAGCTTTCTTT. Amino acids: CASGWRGHKNTEAFF.

This clonotype was detected a few times. This chain links TRBV21-1 with TRBJ2-5. TRBV21-1 is designated a pseudogene. The CDR3 contains 14 residues. CDR3 DNA sequence: TGTGCCAGCAGCAAAGAACACCTTGTGAAGACCCAGTACTTC. Translating gives CASSKEHLVKTQYF.

In nucleotides, the CDR3 is TGTGCCATCGGTACGACCGGGACAGTCAACTACGAGCAGTACTTC. Its protein is CAIGTTGTVNYEQYF. This chain links TRBV10-3 with TRBJ2-7, with 7 bases fitting TRBD1. J gave up 3 bases and V 8 bases, and 13 bases lay outside the gene matches. The CDR3 has 15 amino acids. The germline V gene encodes CDR1 ENHRY and CDR2 SYGVKD.

The chain carries TRBV14 and TRBJ2-2; D may be TRBD1 (5 bases). Per germline, CDR1 SGHDN and CDR2 FVKESK. The CDR3 is made up of 14 amino acids. V lost 7 bases to trimming and J lost 7 bases, with 16 bases between them. The CDR3 loop reads CASTLGRAVGELFF. As DNA, the CDR3 is TGTGCCAGCACCCTCGGCAGGGCGGTCGGGGAGCTGTTTTTT.